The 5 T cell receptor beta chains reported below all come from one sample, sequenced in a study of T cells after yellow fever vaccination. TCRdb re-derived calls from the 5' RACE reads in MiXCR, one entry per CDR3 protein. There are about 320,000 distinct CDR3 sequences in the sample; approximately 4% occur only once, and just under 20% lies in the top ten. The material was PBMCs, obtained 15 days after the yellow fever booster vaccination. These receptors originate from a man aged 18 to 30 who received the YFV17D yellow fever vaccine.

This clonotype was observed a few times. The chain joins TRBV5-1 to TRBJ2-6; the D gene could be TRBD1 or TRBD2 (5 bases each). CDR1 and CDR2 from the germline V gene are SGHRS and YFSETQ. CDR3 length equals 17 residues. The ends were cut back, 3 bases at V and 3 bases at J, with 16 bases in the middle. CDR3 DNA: TGCGCCAGCAGCTACTACTTGAGAGGGGTTGGGGCCAACGTCCTGACTTTC. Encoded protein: CASSYYLRGVGANVLTF.

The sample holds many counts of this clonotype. Here the CDR3 reads CAIKTGLADSDTQYF. CDR3 DNA: TGTGCCATCAAGACTGGACTAGCGGATTCAGATACGCAGTATTTT. The chain couples TRBV10-3 to TRBJ2-3; 10 bases match TRBD2. CDR1 and CDR2 (germline): ENHRY, SYGVKD. Trimming cost V 7 bases and J 4 bases; bases outside gene matches: 8. CDR3 size: 15 residues.

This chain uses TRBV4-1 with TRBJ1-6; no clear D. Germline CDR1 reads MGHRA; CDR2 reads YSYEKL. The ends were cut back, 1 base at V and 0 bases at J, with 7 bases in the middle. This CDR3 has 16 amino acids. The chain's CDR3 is CASSQGESSYNSPLHF. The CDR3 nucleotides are TGCGCCAGCAGCCAAGGCGAAAGCTCCTATAATTCACCCCTCCACTTT.

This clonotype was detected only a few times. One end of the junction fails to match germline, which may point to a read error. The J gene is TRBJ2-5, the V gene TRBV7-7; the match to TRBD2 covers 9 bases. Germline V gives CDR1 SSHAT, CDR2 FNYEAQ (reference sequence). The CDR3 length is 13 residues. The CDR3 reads CASSRTSEQTQYF. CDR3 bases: TGTGCTAGCAGCCGGACTAGCGAACAGACCCAGTACTTC.

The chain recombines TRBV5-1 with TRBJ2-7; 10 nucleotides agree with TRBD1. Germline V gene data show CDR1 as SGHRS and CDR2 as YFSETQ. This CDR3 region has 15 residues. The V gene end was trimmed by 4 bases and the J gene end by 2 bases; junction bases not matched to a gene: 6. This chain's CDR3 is CASSGLGQGPYEQYF. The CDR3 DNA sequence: TGCGCCAGCAGCGGCTTGGGACAGGGGCCCTACGAGCAGTACTTC. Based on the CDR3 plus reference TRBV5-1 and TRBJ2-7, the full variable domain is KAGVTQTPRYLIKTRGQQVTLSCSPISGHRSVSWYQQTPGQGLQFLFEYFSETQRNKGNFPGRFSGRQFSNSRSEMNVSTLELGDSALYLCASSGLGQGPYEQYFGPGTRLTVT.